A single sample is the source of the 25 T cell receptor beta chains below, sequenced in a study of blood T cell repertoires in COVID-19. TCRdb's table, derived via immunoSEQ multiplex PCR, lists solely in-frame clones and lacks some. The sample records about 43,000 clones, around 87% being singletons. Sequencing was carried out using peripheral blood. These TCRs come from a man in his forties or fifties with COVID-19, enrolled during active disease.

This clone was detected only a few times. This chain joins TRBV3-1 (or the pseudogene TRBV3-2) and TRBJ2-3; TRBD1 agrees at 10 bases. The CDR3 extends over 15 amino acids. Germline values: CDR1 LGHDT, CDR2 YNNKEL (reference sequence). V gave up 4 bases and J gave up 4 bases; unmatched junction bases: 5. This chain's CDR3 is CASSPSGQGSDTQYF. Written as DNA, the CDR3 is TGTGCCAGCAGCCCGTCGGGACAGGGGTCAGATACGCAGTATTTT.

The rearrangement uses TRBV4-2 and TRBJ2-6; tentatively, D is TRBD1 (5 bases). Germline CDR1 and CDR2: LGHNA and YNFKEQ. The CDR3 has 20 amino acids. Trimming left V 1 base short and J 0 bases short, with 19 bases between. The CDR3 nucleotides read TGTGCCAGCAGCCAAGCTGCGAGTAGGGGCTTAAGCTCTGGGGCCAACGTCCTGACTTTC. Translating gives CASSQAASRGLSSGANVLTF.

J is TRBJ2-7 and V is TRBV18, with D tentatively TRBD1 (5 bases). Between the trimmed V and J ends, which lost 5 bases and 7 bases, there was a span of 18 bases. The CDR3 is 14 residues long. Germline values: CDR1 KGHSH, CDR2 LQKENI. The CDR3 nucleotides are TGTGCCAGCTCAGGGGCGGCTTTAAAGGGTGAGCAGTACTTC. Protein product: CASSGAALKGEQYF.

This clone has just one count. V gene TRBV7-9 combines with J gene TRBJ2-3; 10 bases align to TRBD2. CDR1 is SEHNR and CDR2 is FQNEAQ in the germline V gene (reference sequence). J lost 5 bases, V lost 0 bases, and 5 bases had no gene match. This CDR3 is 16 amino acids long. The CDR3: CASSLAASGGKDTQYF. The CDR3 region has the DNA TGTGCCAGCAGCTTAGCGGCTAGCGGGGGAAAAGATACGCAGTATTTT. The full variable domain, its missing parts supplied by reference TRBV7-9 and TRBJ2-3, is DTGVSQNPRHKITKRGQNVTFRCDPISEHNRLYWYRQTLGQGPEFLTYFQNEAQLEKSRLLSDRFSAERPKGSFSTLEIQRTEQGDSAMYLCASSLAASGGKDTQYFGPGTRLTVL.

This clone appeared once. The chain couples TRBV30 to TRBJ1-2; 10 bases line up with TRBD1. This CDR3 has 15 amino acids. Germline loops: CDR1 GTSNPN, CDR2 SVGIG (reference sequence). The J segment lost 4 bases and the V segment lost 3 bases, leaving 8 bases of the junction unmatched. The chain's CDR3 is CAWRAPGQGSYGYTF. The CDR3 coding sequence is TGTGCCTGGAGGGCCCCGGGACAGGGGAGCTATGGCTACACCTTC.

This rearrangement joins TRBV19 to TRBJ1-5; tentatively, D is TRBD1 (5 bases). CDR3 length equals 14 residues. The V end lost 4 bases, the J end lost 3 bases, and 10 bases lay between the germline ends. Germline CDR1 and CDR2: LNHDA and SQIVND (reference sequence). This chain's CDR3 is CASSNTGHNQPQHF. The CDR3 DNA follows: TGTGCCAGTAGTAATACAGGCCACAATCAGCCCCAGCATTTT.

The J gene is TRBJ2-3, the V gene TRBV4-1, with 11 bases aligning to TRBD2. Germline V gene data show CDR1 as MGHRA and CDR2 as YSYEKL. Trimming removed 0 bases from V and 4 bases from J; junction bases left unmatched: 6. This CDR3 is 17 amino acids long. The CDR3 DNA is TGCGCCAGCAGCCAAGAAGGTCTAGCGGGGGGACCAGATACGCAGTATTTT. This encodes CASSQEGLAGGPDTQYF.

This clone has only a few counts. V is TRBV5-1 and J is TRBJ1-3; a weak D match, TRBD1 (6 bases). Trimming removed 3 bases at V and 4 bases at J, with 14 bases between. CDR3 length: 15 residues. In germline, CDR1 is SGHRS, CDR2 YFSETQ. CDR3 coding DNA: TGCGCCAGCAGCTATCAGGGGTCGGACGGAAACACCATATATTTT. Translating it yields CASSYQGSDGNTIYF.

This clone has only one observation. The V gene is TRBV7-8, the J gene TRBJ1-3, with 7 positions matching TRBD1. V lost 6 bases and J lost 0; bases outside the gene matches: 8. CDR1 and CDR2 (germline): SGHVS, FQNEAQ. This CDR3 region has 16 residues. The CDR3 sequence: CASRETGQSSGNTIYF. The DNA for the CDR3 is TGTGCCAGCAGGGAAACGGGACAGAGCTCTGGAAACACCATATATTTT.

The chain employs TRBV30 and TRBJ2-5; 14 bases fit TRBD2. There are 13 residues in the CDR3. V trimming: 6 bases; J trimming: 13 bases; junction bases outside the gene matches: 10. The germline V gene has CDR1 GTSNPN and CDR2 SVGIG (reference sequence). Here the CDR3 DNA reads TGTGCCTGCCTTACCCCCGGGACTAGCGGGGGGTACTTC. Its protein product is CACLTPGTSGGYF.

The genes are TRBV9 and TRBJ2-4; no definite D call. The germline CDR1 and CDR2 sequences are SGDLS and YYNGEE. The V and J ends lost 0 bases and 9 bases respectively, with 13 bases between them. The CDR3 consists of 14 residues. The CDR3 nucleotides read TGTGCCAGCAGCGTAGTACCAAGTCTCGGCATTCAGTACTTC. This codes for CASSVVPSLGIQYF.

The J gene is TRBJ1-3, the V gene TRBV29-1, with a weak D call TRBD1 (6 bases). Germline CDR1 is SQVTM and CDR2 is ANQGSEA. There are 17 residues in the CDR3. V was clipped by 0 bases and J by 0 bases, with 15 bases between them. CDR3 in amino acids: CSVEDINGGSSGNTIYF. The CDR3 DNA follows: TGCAGCGTTGAAGATATTAATGGGGGCTCCTCTGGAAACACCATATATTTT.

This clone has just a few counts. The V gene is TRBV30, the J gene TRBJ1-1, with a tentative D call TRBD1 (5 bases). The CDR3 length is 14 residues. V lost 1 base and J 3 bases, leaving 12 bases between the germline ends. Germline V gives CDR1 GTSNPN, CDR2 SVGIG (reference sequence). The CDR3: CAWSGTGSYTEAFF. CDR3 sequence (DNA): TGTGCCTGGAGTGGTACAGGTTCCTACACTGAAGCTTTCTTT.

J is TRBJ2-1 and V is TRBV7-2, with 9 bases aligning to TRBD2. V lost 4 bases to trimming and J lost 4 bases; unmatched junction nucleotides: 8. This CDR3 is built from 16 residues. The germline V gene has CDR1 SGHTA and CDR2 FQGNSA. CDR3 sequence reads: CASSSGGGAGYNEQFF. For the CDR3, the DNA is TGTGCCAGCAGCTCCGGCGGGGGGGCCGGTTACAATGAGCAGTTCTTC.

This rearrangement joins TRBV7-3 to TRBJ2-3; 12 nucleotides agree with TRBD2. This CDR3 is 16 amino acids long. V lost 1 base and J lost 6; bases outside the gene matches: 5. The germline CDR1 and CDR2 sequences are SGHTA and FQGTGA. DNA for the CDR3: TGTGCCAGCAGCTTAAATCCTAGCGGGGGGGCTGATACGCAGTATTTT. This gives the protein CASSLNPSGGADTQYF.

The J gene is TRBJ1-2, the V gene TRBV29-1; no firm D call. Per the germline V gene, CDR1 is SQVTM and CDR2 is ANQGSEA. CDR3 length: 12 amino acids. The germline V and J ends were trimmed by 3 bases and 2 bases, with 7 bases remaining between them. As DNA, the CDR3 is TGCAGCGTTGAGACGGGAAACTATGGCTACACCTTC. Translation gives CSVETGNYGYTF.

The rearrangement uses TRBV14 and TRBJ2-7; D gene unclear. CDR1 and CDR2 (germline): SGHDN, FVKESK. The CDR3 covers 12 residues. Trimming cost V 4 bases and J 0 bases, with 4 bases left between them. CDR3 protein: CASSRSSYEQYF. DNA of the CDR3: TGTGCCAGCAGCCGGAGCTCCTACGAGCAGTACTTC.

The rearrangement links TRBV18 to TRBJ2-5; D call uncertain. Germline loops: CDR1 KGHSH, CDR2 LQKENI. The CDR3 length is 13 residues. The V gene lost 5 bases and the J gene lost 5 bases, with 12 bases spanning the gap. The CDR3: CASSDSPRETQYF. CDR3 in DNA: TGTGCCAGCTCAGACTCCCCCCGGGAGACCCAGTACTTC.

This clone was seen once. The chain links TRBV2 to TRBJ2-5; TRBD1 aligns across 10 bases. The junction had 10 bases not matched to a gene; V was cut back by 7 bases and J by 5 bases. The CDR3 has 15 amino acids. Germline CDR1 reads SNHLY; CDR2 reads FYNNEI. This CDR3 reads CASTPDRGRGETQYF. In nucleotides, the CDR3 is TGTGCCAGCACCCCCGACAGGGGGCGCGGGGAGACCCAGTACTTC. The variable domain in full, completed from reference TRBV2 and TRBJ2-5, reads EPEVTQTPSHQVTQMGQEVILRCVPISNHLYFYWYRQILGQKVEFLVSFYNNEISEKSEIFDDQFSVERPDGSNFTLKIRSTKLEDSAMYFCASTPDRGRGETQYFGPGTRLLVL.

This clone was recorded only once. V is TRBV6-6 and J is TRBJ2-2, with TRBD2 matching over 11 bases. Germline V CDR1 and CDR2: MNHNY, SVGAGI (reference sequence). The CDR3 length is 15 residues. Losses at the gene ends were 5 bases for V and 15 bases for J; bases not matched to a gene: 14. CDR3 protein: CASSPTTSGTGWLFF. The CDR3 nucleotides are TGTGCCAGCAGTCCCACGACTAGCGGGACGGGATGGTTGTTTTTT.

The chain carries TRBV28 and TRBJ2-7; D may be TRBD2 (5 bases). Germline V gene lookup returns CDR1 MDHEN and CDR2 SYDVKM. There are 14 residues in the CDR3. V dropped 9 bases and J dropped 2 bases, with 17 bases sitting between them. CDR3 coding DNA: TGTGCCAGTACTAGGCCACAAGCCCCCTACGAGCAGTACTTC. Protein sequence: CASTRPQAPYEQYF.

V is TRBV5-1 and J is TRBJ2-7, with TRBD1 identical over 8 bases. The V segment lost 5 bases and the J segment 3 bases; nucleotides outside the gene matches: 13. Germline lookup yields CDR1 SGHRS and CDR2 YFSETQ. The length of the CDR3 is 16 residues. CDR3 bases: TGCGCCAGCAGTTCAGCCTTGGACAGGGAGAACTACGAGCAGTACTTC. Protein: CASSSALDRENYEQYF.

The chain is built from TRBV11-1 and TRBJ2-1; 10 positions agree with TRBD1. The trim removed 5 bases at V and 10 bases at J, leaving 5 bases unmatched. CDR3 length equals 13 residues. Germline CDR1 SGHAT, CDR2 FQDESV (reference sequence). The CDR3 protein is CASSPTGGDEQFF. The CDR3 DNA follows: TGTGCCAGCAGCCCGACAGGGGGCGACGAGCAGTTCTTC.

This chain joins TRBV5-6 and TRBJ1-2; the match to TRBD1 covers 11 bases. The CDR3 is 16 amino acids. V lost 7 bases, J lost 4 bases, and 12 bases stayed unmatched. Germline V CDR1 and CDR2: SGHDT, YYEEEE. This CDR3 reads CASGIRDRGTGYGYTF. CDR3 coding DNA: TGTGCCAGCGGTATCCGGGACAGGGGGACGGGCTATGGCTACACCTTC.

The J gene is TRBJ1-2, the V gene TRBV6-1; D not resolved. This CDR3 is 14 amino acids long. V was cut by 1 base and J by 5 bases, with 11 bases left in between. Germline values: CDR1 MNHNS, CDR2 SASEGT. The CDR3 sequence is CASSEVVSSYGYTF. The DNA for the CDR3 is TGTGCCAGCAGTGAAGTGGTCAGTTCTTATGGCTACACCTTC.